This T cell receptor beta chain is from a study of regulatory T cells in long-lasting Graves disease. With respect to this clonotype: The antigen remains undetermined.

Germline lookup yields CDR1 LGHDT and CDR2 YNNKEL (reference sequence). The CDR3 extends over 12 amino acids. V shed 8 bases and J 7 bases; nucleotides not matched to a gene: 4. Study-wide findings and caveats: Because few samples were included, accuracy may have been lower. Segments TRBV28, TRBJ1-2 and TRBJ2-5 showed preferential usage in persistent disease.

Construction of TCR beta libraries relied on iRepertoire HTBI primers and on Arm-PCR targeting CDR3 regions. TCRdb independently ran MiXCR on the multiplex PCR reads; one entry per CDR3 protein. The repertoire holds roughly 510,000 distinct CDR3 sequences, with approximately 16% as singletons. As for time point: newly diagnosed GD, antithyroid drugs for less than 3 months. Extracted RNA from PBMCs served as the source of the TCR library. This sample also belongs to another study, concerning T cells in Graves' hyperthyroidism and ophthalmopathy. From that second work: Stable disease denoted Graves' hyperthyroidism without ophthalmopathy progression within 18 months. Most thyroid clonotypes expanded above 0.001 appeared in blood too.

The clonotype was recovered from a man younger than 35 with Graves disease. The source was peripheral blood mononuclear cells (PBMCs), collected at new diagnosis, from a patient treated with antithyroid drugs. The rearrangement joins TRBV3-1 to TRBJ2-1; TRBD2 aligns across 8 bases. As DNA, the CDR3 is TGTGCCAGCCTAGGCGGGGGGAATGAGCAGTTCTTC. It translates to CASLGGGNEQFF.